These 3 T cell receptor beta chains originate from one sample sequenced in a study of T cell responses to AZD1222 COVID-19 vaccine. Only in-frame clones appear in the TCRdb table, and some are missing; sequencing was by immunoSEQ multiplex PCR. The sample has some 120,000 clones; roughly nine tenths are singletons. This material consisted of peripheral blood, taken 28 days after the second AZD1222 dose. The receptors come from an adult who received the AZD1222 COVID-19 vaccine.

The genes are TRBV18 and TRBJ1-2; possibly TRBD1 for D (6 bases). V lost 3 bases and J 2 bases, leaving 13 bases between the germline ends. Germline lookup yields CDR1 KGHSH and CDR2 LQKENI. This CDR3 comprises 15 residues. Here the CDR3 DNA reads TGTGCCAGCTCACCCCCGGGGGGGGCCAACTATGGCTACACCTTC. Translating it yields CASSPPGGANYGYTF.

In the case of this clone: At one of its ends the junction is not consistent with the germline gene, which may arise from a read error. This chain uses TRBV7-9 with TRBJ2-4; D assignment may be TRBD1 or TRBD2 (5 bases each). The V gene's germline CDR1 is SEHNR and CDR2 FQNEAQ (reference sequence). The CDR3 is 11 amino acids. The CDR3, as DNA: TGTGCCAGCAGCTTAGAACGAACGGGACCTTTC. This encodes CASSLERTGPF. Filled out from reference TRBV7-9 and TRBJ2-4, the complete variable domain reads DTGVSQNPRHKITKRGQNVTFRCDPISEHNRLYWYRQTLGQGPEFLTYFQNEAQLEKSRLLSDRFSAERPKGSFSTLEIQRTEQGDSAMYLCASSLERTGPFGAGTRLSVL.

In DNA, the CDR3 is TGTGCCACCAGTGATTTGGCGGGGGGTGGGAATGAGCAGTTCTTC. Translating gives CATSDLAGGGNEQFF. This chain joins TRBV24-1 and TRBJ2-1, with 8 bases identical to TRBD2. Trimming took 0 bases from V and 7 from J; bases not matched to a gene: 4. This CDR3 region has 15 residues. Germline lookup yields CDR1 KGHDR and CDR2 SFDVKD.